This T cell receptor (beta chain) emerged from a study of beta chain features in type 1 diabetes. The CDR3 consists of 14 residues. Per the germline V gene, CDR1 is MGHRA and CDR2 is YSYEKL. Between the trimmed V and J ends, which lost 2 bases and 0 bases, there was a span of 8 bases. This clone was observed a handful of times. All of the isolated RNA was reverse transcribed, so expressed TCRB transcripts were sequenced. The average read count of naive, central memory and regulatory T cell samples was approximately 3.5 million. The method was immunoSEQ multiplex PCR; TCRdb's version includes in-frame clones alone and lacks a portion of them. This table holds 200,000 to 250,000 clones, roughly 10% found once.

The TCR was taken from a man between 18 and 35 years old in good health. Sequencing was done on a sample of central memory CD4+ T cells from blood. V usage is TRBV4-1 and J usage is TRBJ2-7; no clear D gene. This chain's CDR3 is CASSQPRSSYEQYF. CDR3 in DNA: TGCGCCAGCAGCCAACCCAGGAGCTCCTACGAGCAGTACTTC.